This T cell receptor (beta chain) was captured by sequencing in a study of T-cell memory formation after mild COVID-19. Study-level findings and limits: CD4+ contracting clones were mainly CM and EM; CD8+ ones, EMRA.

This clonotype was seen more than once but under ten times. Its antigen is not identified. Germline V CDR1 and CDR2: SGHRS, YFSETQ. Trimming took off 0 bases at V and 0 bases at J, with 10 bases between the two ends. The CDR3 loop spans 16 amino acids. TCRdb analysed the 5' RACE reads with MiXCR anew, one entry per CDR3 protein. There are some 490,000 distinct CDR3 sequences in the sample; 15% to 20% occur only once, and 9% to 15% lies in the top ten. V is TRBV5-1 and J is TRBJ1-5; tentative D call: TRBD1 (5 bases). The sequenced sample consisted of PBMCs or a T cell subset sorted from them (not recorded which). This clonotype was sampled from an adult woman who had mild COVID-19 (a few samples of this study predate the infection). Cell type and time point are not known. CDR3 region: CASSLVGPPSNQPQHF. DNA of the CDR3: TGCGCCAGCAGCTTGGTGGGACCGCCTAGCAATCAGCCCCAGCATTTT.